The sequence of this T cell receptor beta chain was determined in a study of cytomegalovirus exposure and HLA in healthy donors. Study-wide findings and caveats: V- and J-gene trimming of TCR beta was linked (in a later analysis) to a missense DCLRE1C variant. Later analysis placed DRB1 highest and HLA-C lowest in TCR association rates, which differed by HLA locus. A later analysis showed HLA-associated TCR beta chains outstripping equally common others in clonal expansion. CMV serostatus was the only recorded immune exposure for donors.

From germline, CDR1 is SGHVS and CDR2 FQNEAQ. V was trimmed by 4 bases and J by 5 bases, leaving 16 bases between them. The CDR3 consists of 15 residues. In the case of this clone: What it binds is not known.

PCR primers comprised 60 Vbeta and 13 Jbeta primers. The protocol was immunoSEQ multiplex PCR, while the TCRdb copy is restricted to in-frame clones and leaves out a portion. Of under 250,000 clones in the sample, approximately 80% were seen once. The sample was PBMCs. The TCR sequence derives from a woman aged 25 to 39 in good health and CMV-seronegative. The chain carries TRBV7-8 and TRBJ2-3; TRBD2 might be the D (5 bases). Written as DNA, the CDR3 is TGTGCCAGCAGCTCTCTGGGAGTACTCGGAGATACGCAGTATTTT. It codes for CASSSLGVLGDTQYF.